This is a list of T cell receptor beta chains from one sample in a study of vaccination and CD4 T cells after COVID-19. TCRdb itself ran the PCR reads through MiXCR, one entry per CDR3 protein. The sample lists under 7,000 distinct CDR3 sequences; 15% to 20% were seen once. Antigens for these TCRs are unknown. Material for sequencing was CD4+ T cells from blood, cultured in vitro. The receptor set was obtained from a human donor who had recovered from COVID-19. Both conserved end residues are part of each CDR3. D genes are given only for firm matches. Size tells how often a clone was seen (once, few, many) or the class of an expanded clone, and some rows leave it out.

D gene	clone size	J gene	V gene	CDR3 DNA	CDR3 protein
TRBD2	-	TRBJ2-3	TRBV2	TGTGCCAGCAGTGAACTAGCGGGGCCAGATACGCAGTATTTT	CASSELAGPDTQYF
-	medium-sized	TRBJ1-1	TRBV20-1	TGCAGTGCTAGAGAAGGGGCCGGGAACACTGAAGCTTTCTTT	CSAREGAGNTEAFF
TRBD1	-	TRBJ1-3	TRBV6-4	TGTGCCAGCAGTGACTATCGGACAGGCGGCACTGGAAACACCATATATTTT	CASSDYRTGGTGNTIYF
TRBD1	medium-sized	TRBJ1-2	TRBV7-9	TGTGCCAGCAGCTTCGACAGGGGGAACTATGGCTACACCTTC	CASSFDRGNYGYTF
-	few	TRBJ2-7	TRBV28	TGTGCCAGCAGTTTAATTAGGCCAGGACAATTGGGCGAGCAGTACTTC	CASSLIRPGQLGEQYF
-	medium-sized	TRBJ2-3	TRBV6-4	TGTGCCAGCAGTGTAATTACAGATACGCAGTATTTT	CASSVITDTQYF
-	few	TRBJ1-6	TRBV10-3	TGTGCCATCAGTGAGGTGAGGAATTCACCCCTCCACTTT	CAISEVRNSPLHF
-	medium-sized	TRBJ2-4	TRBV27	TGTGCCAGCAGTCCCCGAAACAGGGTAGTCAAAAACATTCAGTACTTC	CASSPRNRVVKNIQYF
TRBD1	-	TRBJ2-5	TRBV6-1	TGTGCCAGCCGACAGGGCAATTACCAAGAGACCCAGTACTTC	CASRQGNYQETQYF
-	few	TRBJ1-6	TRBV6-1	TGTGCCAGCAGTGGCCGCGGGACGGATGAATCACCCCTCCACTTT	CASSGRGTDESPLHF
-	medium-sized	TRBJ1-3	TRBV20-1	TGCAGTGCCCTGCCGGACAGTGTTGGCAACACCATATATTTT	CSALPDSVGNTIYF
TRBD2	-	TRBJ2-7	TRBV7-4	TGTGCCAGCAGCTTATACCGGACTAGCGCTGGCTACGAGCAGTACTTC	CASSLYRTSAGYEQYF
TRBD2	-	TRBJ2-2	TRBV19	TGTGCCAGTAGTATCGGGAGCGGGGGGACCGGGGAGCTGTTTTTT	CASSIGSGGTGELFF
TRBD1	medium-sized	TRBJ1-6	TRBV20-1	TGCAGTGCTAGTCCGATAGGGTCCAGGGGGGCTACTTCACCCCTCCACTTT	CSASPIGSRGATSPLHF
-	few	TRBJ1-2	TRBV28	TGTGCCAGCAGTCCCTCCGGCAGGGCCGACTATGGCTACACCTTC	CASSPSGRADYGYTF
-	few	TRBJ2-5	TRBV12-3/TRBV12-4	TGTGCCAGCAGGCATGACGGAGCCGGTGAGACCCAGTACTTC	CASRHDGAGETQYF
TRBD1	-	TRBJ2-7	TRBV20-1	TGCAGTGCTAGGGGACAGGGGGCGGTCGAGCAGTACTTC	CSARGQGAVEQYF
-	-	TRBJ1-3	TRBV2	TGTGCCAGCAGTGTCAACCCCTACTCTGGAAACACCATATATTTT	CASSVNPYSGNTIYF
-	-	TRBJ2-7	TRBV4-1	TGCGCCAGCAGCCTACCTCGGGGTAAGCAGTACTTC	CASSLPRGKQYF
-	-	TRBJ2-7	TRBV7-9	TGTGCCAGCAGCTTAGCCGCCCAACCGCACGAGCAGTACTTC	CASSLAAQPHEQYF
-	-	TRBJ2-2	TRBV6-2/TRBV6-3	TGTGCCAGCAGACCGACGGGCAGCACCGGGGAGCTGTTTTTT	CASRPTGSTGELFF
-	-	TRBJ1-3	TRBV2	TGTGCCAGCAGTGAACCCCGATTGGGAAACACCATATATTTT	CASSEPRLGNTIYF
-	medium-sized	TRBJ2-3	TRBV20-1	TGCAGTGCTAGAGCTGGCGGTTACACAGATACGCAGTATTTT	CSARAGGYTDTQYF
-	medium-sized	TRBJ1-6	TRBV6-1	TGTGCCAGCAGTAGGACTCAGGGGCCCTATAATTCACCCCTCCACTTT	CASSRTQGPYNSPLHF
-	-	TRBJ2-3	TRBV7-9	TGTGCCAGCAGCTCCCGGCTATCTAGCACAGATACGCAGTATTTT	CASSSRLSSTDTQYF
-	-	TRBJ2-7	TRBV18	TGTGCCAGCTCACCATTTCCCCCAGAGCAGTACTTC	CASSPFPPEQYF
-	medium-sized	TRBJ1-1	TRBV6-1	TGTGCCAGCAGTGAAGTCAGGGGCGCGTTGGGTAATGAAGCTTTCTTT	CASSEVRGALGNEAFF
TRBD2	-	TRBJ2-5	TRBV20-1	TGCAGTGCGGGCGGACTAACGGGGGGGCAAGAGACCCAGTACTTC	CSAGGLTGGQETQYF
TRBD1	few	TRBJ1-1	TRBV19	TGTGCCAGTAGTACAAGACAGGGGGGCACTGAAGCTTTCTTT	CASSTRQGGTEAFF
-	-	TRBJ2-1	TRBV4-1	TGCGCCAGCAGCCGGGGCGGAAGCTCCTACAATGAGCAGTTCTTC	CASSRGGSSYNEQFF
-	few	TRBJ2-5	TRBV18	TGTGCCAGCTCACCAATTGCGGCTAGCGATGTCCAGTACTTC	CASSPIAASDVQYF
-	few	TRBJ1-5	TRBV6-5	TGTGCCAGCAGTTTCGGAGAAGGGGTTGATCAGCCCCAGCATTTT	CASSFGEGVDQPQHF
TRBD2	-	TRBJ2-7	TRBV5-1	TGCGCCAGCAGCTTCGGGACTAGCGGGGGGATACCCTACGAGCAGTACTTC	CASSFGTSGGIPYEQYF
-	medium-sized	TRBJ1-4	TRBV19	TGTGCCAGTAGTTCCCCCGGGGGTTCGGATGAAAAACTGTTTTTT	CASSSPGGSDEKLFF
-	few	TRBJ2-3	TRBV20-1	TGCAGTGCTAGAGGCAGAGGAACAGATACGCAGTATTTT	CSARGRGTDTQYF
-	-	TRBJ1-6	TRBV4-1	TGCGCCAGCAGCCAAGTGACAATTTATAATTCACCCCTCCACTTT	CASSQVTIYNSPLHF
-	-	TRBJ2-7	TRBV6-1	TGTGCCAGCAGTGAATTTGGCGAGCAGTACTTC	CASSEFGEQYF
-	few	TRBJ1-5	TRBV7-9	TGTGCCAGCAGCTTGATGTCGGGCAATCAGCCCCAGCATTTT	CASSLMSGNQPQHF
TRBD1	few	TRBJ2-7	TRBV6-1	TGTGCCAGCAGACGACAGGGGGTTGGCGAGCAGTACTTC	CASRRQGVGEQYF
-	-	TRBJ2-7	TRBV28	TGTGCCAGCAGTTCCCCCTCTGCAGGGTCTAGTTACTACGAGCAGTACTTC	CASSSPSAGSSYYEQYF
TRBD2	-	TRBJ2-1	TRBV2	TGTGCCAGCAGAGCCGGGACTAGCGGCTACAATGAGCAGTTCTTC	CASRAGTSGYNEQFF
TRBD1	few	TRBJ2-5	TRBV20-1	TGCAGTGCTAGAGGACAGGGGGCGGAAGAGACCCAGTACTTC	CSARGQGAEETQYF
TRBD2	few	TRBJ2-7	TRBV24-1	TGTGCCACCAGTGACCCGACTAGCGGGGACTACGAGCAGTACTTC	CATSDPTSGDYEQYF
TRBD2	medium-sized	TRBJ2-3	TRBV19	TGTGCCAGTAGTCACCACGGGGTAGCGGGGGGCCTAGCAAGAGATACGCAGTATTTT	CASSHHGVAGGLARDTQYF
TRBD1	few	TRBJ1-4	TRBV4-3	TGCGCCAGCAGCCAATTCTCGACAGGGGACAATGAAAAACTGTTTTTT	CASSQFSTGDNEKLFF
-	-	TRBJ1-5	TRBV6-5	TGTGCCAGCAGTTACTCGAACGGGTTGGATCAGCCCCAGCATTTT	CASSYSNGLDQPQHF
TRBD1	few	TRBJ1-6	TRBV5-8	TGTGCCAGCAGCTTGTATTGGGGGGACAGGGTCGGCTCACCCCTCCACTTT	CASSLYWGDRVGSPLHF
-	-	TRBJ2-7	TRBV20-1	TGCAGTGCTAGAGATAACGGACAGCTGTTCTCCTACGAGCAGTACTTC	CSARDNGQLFSYEQYF
-	medium-sized	TRBJ2-3	TRBV27	TGTGCCAGCAGTGCAACGACAGGCCGTGGAGATACGCAGTATTTT	CASSATTGRGDTQYF
TRBD2	-	TRBJ2-5	TRBV28	TGTGCCATTCAAGAACTAGCGGGAGGGCCGGGTAAGACCCAGTACTTC	CAIQELAGGPGKTQYF